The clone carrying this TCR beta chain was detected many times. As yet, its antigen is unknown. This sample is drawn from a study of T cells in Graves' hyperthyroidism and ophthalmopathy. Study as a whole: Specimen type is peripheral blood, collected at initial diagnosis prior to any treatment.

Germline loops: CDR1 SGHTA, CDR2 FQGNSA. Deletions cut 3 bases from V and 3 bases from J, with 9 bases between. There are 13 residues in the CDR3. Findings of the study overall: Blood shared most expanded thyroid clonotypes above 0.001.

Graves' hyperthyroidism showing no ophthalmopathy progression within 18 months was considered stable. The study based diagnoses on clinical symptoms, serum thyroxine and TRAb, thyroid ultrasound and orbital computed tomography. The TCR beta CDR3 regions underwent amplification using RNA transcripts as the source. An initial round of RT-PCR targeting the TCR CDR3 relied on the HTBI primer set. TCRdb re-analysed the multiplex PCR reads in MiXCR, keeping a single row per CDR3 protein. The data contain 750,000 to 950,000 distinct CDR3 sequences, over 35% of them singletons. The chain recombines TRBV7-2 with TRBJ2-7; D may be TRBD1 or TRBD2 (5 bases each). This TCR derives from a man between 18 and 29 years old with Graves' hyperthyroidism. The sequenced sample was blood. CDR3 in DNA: TGTGCCAGCAGCTTCGGGGACGACTACGAGCAGTACTTC. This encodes CASSFGDDYEQYF.